This T cell receptor beta chain was observed in a study of blood T cell repertoires in COVID-19. Overall study: The analysed material was cDNA or gDNA that came from T cells, B-cell-depleted T cells, or PBMCs.

The table came from immunoSEQ multiplex PCR; TCRdb's copy has only in-frame clones and leaves some out. The sample carries under 250,000 clones, approximately 92% recorded once. Trimming removed 4 bases from V and 5 bases from J; junction bases left unmatched: 7. Germline loops: CDR1 SGHDN, CDR2 FVKESK. This CDR3 has 15 amino acids. V and J are TRBV14 and TRBJ2-5; 10 bases map to TRBD2. This clonotype was sampled from a woman aged 18-29 years in a cohort exposed to, infected with or recovered from COVID-19 (not recorded which). Material for sequencing was PBMCs or T cells enriched from blood (not recorded which). The DNA for the CDR3 is TGTGCCAGCAGCCCGTTAGCGGGAGGAGGGGAGACCCAGTACTTC. Translating gives CASSPLAGGGETQYF.